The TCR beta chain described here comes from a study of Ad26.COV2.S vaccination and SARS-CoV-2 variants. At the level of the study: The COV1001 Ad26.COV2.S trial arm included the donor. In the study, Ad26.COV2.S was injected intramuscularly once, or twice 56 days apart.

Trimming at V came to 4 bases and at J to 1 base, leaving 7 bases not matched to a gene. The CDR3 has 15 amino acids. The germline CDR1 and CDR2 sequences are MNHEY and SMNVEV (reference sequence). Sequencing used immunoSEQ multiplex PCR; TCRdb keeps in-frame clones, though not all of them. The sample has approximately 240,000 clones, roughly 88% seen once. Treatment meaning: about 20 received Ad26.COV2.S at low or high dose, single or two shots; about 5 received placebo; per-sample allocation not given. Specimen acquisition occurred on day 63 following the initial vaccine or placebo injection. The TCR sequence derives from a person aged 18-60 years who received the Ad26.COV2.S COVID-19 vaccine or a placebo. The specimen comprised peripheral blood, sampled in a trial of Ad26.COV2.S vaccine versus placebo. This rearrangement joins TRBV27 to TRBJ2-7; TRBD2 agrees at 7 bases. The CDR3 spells CASSWTQGGSYEQYF. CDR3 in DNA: TGTGCCAGCAGTTGGACCCAGGGAGGGTCCTACGAGCAGTACTTC.